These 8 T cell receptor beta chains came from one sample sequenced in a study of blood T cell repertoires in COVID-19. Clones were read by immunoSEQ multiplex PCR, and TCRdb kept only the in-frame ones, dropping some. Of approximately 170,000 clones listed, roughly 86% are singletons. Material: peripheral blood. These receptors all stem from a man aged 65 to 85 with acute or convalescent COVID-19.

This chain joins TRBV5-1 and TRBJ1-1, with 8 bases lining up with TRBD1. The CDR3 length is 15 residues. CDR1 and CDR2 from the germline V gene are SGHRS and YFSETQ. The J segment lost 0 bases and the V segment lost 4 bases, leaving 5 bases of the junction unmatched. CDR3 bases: TGCGCCAGCAGCCAGGGGGCCCCCATGAACACTGAAGCTTTCTTT. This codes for CASSQGAPMNTEAFF.

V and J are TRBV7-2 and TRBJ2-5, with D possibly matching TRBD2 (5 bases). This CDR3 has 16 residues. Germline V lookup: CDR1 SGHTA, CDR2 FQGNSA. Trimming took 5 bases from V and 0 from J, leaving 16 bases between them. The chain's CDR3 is CASSPGVHPYQETQYF. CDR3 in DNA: TGTGCCAGCAGCCCCGGGGTCCACCCTTACCAAGAGACCCAGTACTTC.

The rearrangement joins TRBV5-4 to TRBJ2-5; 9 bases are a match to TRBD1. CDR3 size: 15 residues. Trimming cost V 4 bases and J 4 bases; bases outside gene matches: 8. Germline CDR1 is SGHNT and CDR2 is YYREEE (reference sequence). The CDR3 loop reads CASSGWTGDRETQYF. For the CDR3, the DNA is TGTGCCAGCAGCGGTTGGACAGGGGATAGAGAGACCCAGTACTTC.

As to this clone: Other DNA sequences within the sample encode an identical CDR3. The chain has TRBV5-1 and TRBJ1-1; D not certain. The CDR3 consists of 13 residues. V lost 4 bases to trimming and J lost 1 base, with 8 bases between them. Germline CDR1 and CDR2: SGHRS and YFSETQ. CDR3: CASSGRENTEAFF. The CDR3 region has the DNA TGCGCCAGCAGCGGGCGTGAGAACACTGAAGCTTTCTTT.

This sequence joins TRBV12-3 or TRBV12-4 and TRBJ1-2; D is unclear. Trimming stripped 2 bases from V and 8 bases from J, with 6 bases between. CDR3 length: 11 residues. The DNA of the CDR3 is TGTGCCAGCAGTTTAAGGGAGGGCTACACCTTC. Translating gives CASSLREGYTF.

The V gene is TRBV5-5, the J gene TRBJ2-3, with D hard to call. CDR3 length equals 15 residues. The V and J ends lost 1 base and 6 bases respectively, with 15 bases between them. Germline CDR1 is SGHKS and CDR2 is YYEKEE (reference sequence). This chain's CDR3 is CASSLRVSLSDTQYF. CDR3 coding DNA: TGTGCCAGCAGCTTGCGGGTTTCCCTTTCGGATACGCAGTATTTT.

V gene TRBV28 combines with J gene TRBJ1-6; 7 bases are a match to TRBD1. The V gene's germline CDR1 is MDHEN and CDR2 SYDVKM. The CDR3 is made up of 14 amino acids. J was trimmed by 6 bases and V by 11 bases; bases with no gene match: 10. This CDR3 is CAGGSGQPNSPLHF. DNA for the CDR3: TGTGCCGGGGGTTCGGGACAGCCTAATTCACCCCTCCACTTT.

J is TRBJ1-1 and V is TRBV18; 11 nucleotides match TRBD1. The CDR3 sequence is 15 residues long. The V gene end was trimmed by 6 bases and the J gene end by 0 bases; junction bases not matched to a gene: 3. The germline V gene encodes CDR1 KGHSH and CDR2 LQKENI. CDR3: CASSGTGGMNTEAFF. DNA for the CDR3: TGTGCCAGCTCCGGGACAGGGGGTATGAACACTGAAGCTTTCTTT. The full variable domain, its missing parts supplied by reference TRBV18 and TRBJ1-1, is NAGVMQNPRHLVRRRGQEARLRCSPMKGHSHVYWYRQLPEEGLKFMVYLQKENIIDESGMPKERFSAEFPKEGPSILRIQQVVRGDSAAYFCASSGTGGMNTEAFFGQGTRLTVV.